This passage covers 19 T cell receptor beta chains from one sample sequenced in a study of monozygotic twins with cystic fibrosis. Sequenced by immunoSEQ multiplex PCR; TCRdb stores in-frame clones only, minus some. Of 14,000 to 15,000 clones in the sample, about 88% were seen once. The sample consisted of blood. These receptors all come from a boy aged 5 to 17 with cystic fibrosis.

This sequence joins TRBV2 and TRBJ2-1; tentatively, D is TRBD2 (6 bases). Germline CDR1 SNHLY, CDR2 FYNNEI. The CDR3 is 16 residues long. V dropped 6 bases and J dropped 2 bases, with 17 bases sitting between them. CDR3 in DNA: TGTGCCAGCAGGGGGACTCAGCGGTTTCCCTACAATGAGCAGTTCTTC. It translates to CASRGTQRFPYNEQFF.

J is TRBJ2-3 and V is TRBV6-6; TRBD2 matches at 12 bases. The trim removed 4 bases at V and 2 bases at J, leaving 1 base unmatched. The germline V gene has CDR1 MNHNY and CDR2 SVGAGI (reference sequence). The CDR3 is made up of 15 amino acids. The CDR3 region is CASSWTSGDTDTQYF. The CDR3 coding sequence is TGTGCCAGCAGTTGGACTAGCGGGGACACAGATACGCAGTATTTT.

This chain links TRBV27 with TRBJ1-2, with 7 bases lining up with TRBD1. CDR3 length: 13 amino acids. Germline V gene lookup returns CDR1 MNHEY and CDR2 SMNVEV (reference sequence). J lost 2 bases, V lost 4 bases, and 1 base had no gene match. CDR3 bases: TGTGCCAGCAGTTCGGGACAGAACTATGGCTACACCTTC. It encodes CASSSGQNYGYTF.

This sequence joins TRBV9 and TRBJ1-2; 9 nucleotides agree with TRBD1. The V segment lost 4 bases and the J segment 8 bases; nucleotides outside the gene matches: 15. Germline CDR1 and CDR2: SGDLS and YYNGEE. The CDR3 has 16 amino acids. CDR3 in amino acids: CASSNSIQGASEGYTF. Here the CDR3 DNA reads TGTGCCAGCAGCAACTCGATACAGGGGGCGTCGGAGGGCTACACCTTC.

V and J are TRBV10-3 and TRBJ1-2; the D is unclear. This CDR3 comprises 13 residues. Trimming removed 10 bases from V and 3 bases from J, with 15 bases in between. Germline V CDR1 and CDR2: ENHRY, SYGVKD. CDR3 bases: TGTGCCACCCATGCCAAGGGAGACTATGGCTACACCTTC. The encoded protein is CATHAKGDYGYTF.

This clone has only one observation. The chain has TRBV5-6 and TRBJ2-5; 7 nucleotides line up with TRBD2. The length of the CDR3 is 15 residues. Germline V gives CDR1 SGHDT, CDR2 YYEEEE. After removal of 3 bases from V and 1 base from J, the junction contained 6 bases not matched to a gene. The CDR3 DNA follows: TGTGCCAGCAGCTGGGGACTAAGCGGCCAAGAGACCCAGTACTTC. This sequence encodes CASSWGLSGQETQYF.

A few counts support this clone. CDR3 in amino acids: CASSLAQGSTNEKLFF. The CDR3, as DNA: TGTGCCAGCAGCTTAGCTCAGGGTTCGACTAATGAAAAACTGTTTTTT. The chain combines TRBV7-8 with TRBJ1-4; D possibly corresponds to TRBD1 (5 bases). CDR1 is SGHVS, CDR2 FQNEAQ, per germline. This CDR3 contains 16 residues. V shed 0 bases and J shed 2 bases, with 10 bases lying between them.

This chain connects TRBV18 to TRBJ2-5; D gene uncertain. Trimming shortened V by 0 bases and J by 4 bases, and 6 bases separated the two germline ends. Germline V CDR1 and CDR2: KGHSH, LQKENI. The CDR3 has 13 residues. The CDR3 here is CASSPPMRETQYF. CDR3 in DNA: TGTGCCAGCTCACCACCAATGCGAGAGACCCAGTACTTC.

This chain links TRBV5-1 with TRBJ2-3; 10 nucleotides align to TRBD2. J was trimmed by 2 bases and V by 4 bases; bases with no gene match: 4. Germline loops: CDR1 SGHRS, CDR2 YFSETQ. The CDR3 length is 15 residues. The CDR3 bases are TGCGCCAGCAGCCCACTAGCGGGATCCACAGATACGCAGTATTTT. It translates to CASSPLAGSTDTQYF.

The chain has TRBV6-1 and TRBJ2-5; 7 bases match TRBD1. V gave up 1 base and J gave up 5 bases; unmatched junction bases: 7. The CDR3 contains 15 residues. From germline, CDR1 is MNHNS and CDR2 SASEGT. CDR3 DNA: TGTGCCAGCAGTGAAGTAGGGGGCGCCAGTGAGACCCAGTACTTC. Protein: CASSEVGGASETQYF.

The J gene is TRBJ2-7, the V gene TRBV7-9; a weak D match, TRBD2 (6 bases). The CDR3 runs to 15 residues. Germline values: CDR1 SEHNR, CDR2 FQNEAQ (reference sequence). The germline V and J ends were trimmed by 3 bases and 6 bases, with 18 bases remaining between them. DNA for the CDR3: TGTGCCAGCAGCTTGTTCAGCGGGCAGGAAGTCGAGCAGTACTTC. Translation gives CASSLFSGQEVEQYF.

The chain uses TRBV4-1 and TRBJ1-5, with 9 nucleotides matching TRBD1. This CDR3 region has 15 residues. Germline CDR1 is MGHRA and CDR2 is YSYEKL. V trimming: 3 bases; J trimming: 3 bases; junction bases outside the gene matches: 3. The CDR3 nucleotides are TGCGCCAGCAGCCAGACAGGGGGGACCAATCAGCCCCAGCATTTT. Residues: CASSQTGGTNQPQHF.

This clone was observed once. J is TRBJ2-2 and V is TRBV28; D is perhaps TRBD2 (6 bases). The CDR3 is 15 residues long. V lost 2 bases and J 1 base, leaving 8 bases between the germline ends. Germline lookup yields CDR1 MDHEN and CDR2 SYDVKM. The CDR3: CASSLMGGNTGELFF. The CDR3 nucleotides read TGTGCCAGCAGTTTAATGGGAGGGAACACCGGGGAGCTGTTTTTT.

The chain combines TRBV4-1 with TRBJ2-3; D unresolved. The V and J ends lost 0 bases and 6 bases respectively, with 10 bases between them. The germline V gene has CDR1 MGHRA and CDR2 YSYEKL. The CDR3 sequence is 14 residues long. In nucleotides, the CDR3 is TGCGCCAGCAGCCAAGAATCCGGGCCTGATACGCAGTATTTT. Amino acid sequence: CASSQESGPDTQYF.

This rearrangement joins TRBV7-8 to TRBJ2-7; perhaps TRBD1 as D (6 bases). Deletions cut 5 bases from V and 1 base from J, with 9 bases between. This CDR3 is 13 amino acids long. Germline V gene lookup returns CDR1 SGHVS and CDR2 FQNEAQ. CDR3 in DNA: TGTGCCAGCAGCCCAGACAGGTCCTACGAGCAGTACTTC. The encoded protein is CASSPDRSYEQYF.

The V and J genes are TRBV27 and TRBJ1-6; unclear D gene. The V end was cut by 0 bases, the J end by 8 bases, with 11 bases between. The length of the CDR3 is 15 residues. Germline loops: CDR1 MNHEY, CDR2 SMNVEV (reference sequence). The DNA for the CDR3 is TGTGCCAGCAGTTTATCGGAAGGGAGGCATTCACCCCTCCACTTT. Translated: CASSLSEGRHSPLHF.

Here the CDR3 reads CSVSWGKVEKLFF. Here the CDR3 DNA reads TGCAGCGTCAGCTGGGGCAAGGTTGAAAAACTGTTTTTT. The chain carries TRBV29-1 and TRBJ1-4, with D possibly TRBD1 on 5 matching bases. The V and J ends lost 6 bases and 7 bases respectively, with 15 bases between them. Germline CDR1 SQVTM, CDR2 ANQGSEA. This CDR3 comprises 13 residues.

The chain recombines TRBV28 with TRBJ2-1, with D unresolved. This CDR3 is 15 amino acids long. Germline CDR1 is MDHEN and CDR2 is SYDVKM. Trimming left V 2 bases short and J 0 bases short, with 8 bases between. The CDR3 spells CASSLGPLSYNEQFF. The CDR3, as DNA: TGTGCCAGCAGTTTAGGCCCCCTCTCCTACAATGAGCAGTTCTTC. The full variable domain, in which reference TRBV28 and TRBJ2-1 provide the parts outside the CDR3, is DVKVTQSSRYLVKRTGEKVFLECVQDMDHENMFWYRQDPGLGLRLIYFSYDVKMKEKGDIPEGYSVSREKKERFSLILESASTNQTSMYLCASSLGPLSYNEQFFGPGTRLTVL.

V and J are TRBV11-1 and TRBJ1-1; D possibly corresponds to TRBD1 (5 bases). V was pared by 3 bases and J by 1 base, with 9 bases between. CDR1 and CDR2 from the germline V gene are SGHAT and FQDESV (reference sequence). The CDR3 has 14 residues. Here the CDR3 DNA reads TGTGCCAGCAGCTTGGGACGGCAGAACACTGAAGCTTTCTTT. Its protein product is CASSLGRQNTEAFF. Full variable domain (rest looked up from reference TRBV11-1 and TRBJ1-1): EAEVAQSPRYKITEKSQAVAFWCDPISGHATLYWYRQILGQGPELLVQFQDESVVDDSQLPKDRFSAERLKGVDSTLKIQPAELGDSAMYLCASSLGRQNTEAFFGQGTRLTVV.